This T cell receptor (beta chain) was documented in a study of identical twins. The study, taken as a whole, reports: Excess sharing between twins was weaker in beta out-of-frame sequences. The authors noted that invariant MAIT and iNKT cells could partly confound zero-insertion analyses.

Every one of the donors was a healthy Caucasian. The table lists this clonotype with many counts. Its antigen remains unknown. Template switching added a universal primer site, and cDNA bore unique molecular identifiers. TCRdb used MiXCR to reprocess the 5' RACE reads, holding one entry per CDR3 protein. The sample holds about 690,000 distinct CDR3 sequences, around 5.7% seen once. The germline gives CDR1 DFQATT, CDR2 SNEGSKA (reference sequence). V was trimmed by 3 bases and J by 2 bases, leaving 11 bases between them. The CDR3 has 13 residues. Material for sequencing was naive T cells sorted from blood. The clonotype comes from a man between 18 and 35 years old in good health. The chain combines TRBV20-1 with TRBJ2-7, with a tentative D call TRBD2 (5 bases). This chain's CDR3 is CSARDRETYEQYF. CDR3 in DNA: TGCAGTGCTAGGGATCGGGAAACCTACGAGCAGTACTTC.